The clone carrying this T cell receptor (beta chain) was observed a handful of times. Generated by immunoSEQ multiplex PCR, the TCRdb table keeps only in-frame clones and is missing some. Here the sample spans approximately 210,000 clones, 80% to 90% being singletons. The length of the CDR3 is 15 residues. From germline, CDR1 is MRHNA and CDR2 SNTAGT. V was pared by 4 bases and J by 2 bases, with 13 bases between. These data come from a study of blood T cell repertoires in COVID-19. On the study more broadly: From T cells, B-cell-depleted T cells, or PBMCs came the material, which was cDNA or gDNA.

The source is a woman aged 45 to 65 with active or convalescent COVID-19. The V and J genes are TRBV6-4 and TRBJ2-3; D uncertain. The specimen sequenced was peripheral blood. The CDR3 coding sequence is TGTGCCAGCAGTGTTGGAACAGAAGTCACAGATACGCAGTATTTT. Translated, it gives CASSVGTEVTDTQYF.